The entry below gives a single TCR beta chain sequence along with its context. TCRdb reprocessed the 5' RACE reads with MiXCR, giving one entry per CDR3 protein. The table has fewer than 250,000 distinct CDR3 sequences, over 9.5% seen once. This entry is derived from a study of CD8 T cells in ankylosing spondylitis. CDR3 length: 15 amino acids. In germline, CDR1 is MNHEY, CDR2 SVGEGT. V was shortened by 4 bases and J by 0 bases, with 10 bases between the two germline ends. This chain joins TRBV6-2 or TRBV6-3 and TRBJ2-4; no reliable D call. The sequence was obtained from a male donor with ankylosing spondylitis or in good health (not recorded which). Sequencing was done on a sample of blood, either unsorted or a sorted T cell fraction (not recorded which). CDR3 nucleotide sequence: TGTGCCAGCAGTTTAGTGGGATTAGCCAAAAACATTCAGTACTTC. It codes for CASSLVGLAKNIQYF.